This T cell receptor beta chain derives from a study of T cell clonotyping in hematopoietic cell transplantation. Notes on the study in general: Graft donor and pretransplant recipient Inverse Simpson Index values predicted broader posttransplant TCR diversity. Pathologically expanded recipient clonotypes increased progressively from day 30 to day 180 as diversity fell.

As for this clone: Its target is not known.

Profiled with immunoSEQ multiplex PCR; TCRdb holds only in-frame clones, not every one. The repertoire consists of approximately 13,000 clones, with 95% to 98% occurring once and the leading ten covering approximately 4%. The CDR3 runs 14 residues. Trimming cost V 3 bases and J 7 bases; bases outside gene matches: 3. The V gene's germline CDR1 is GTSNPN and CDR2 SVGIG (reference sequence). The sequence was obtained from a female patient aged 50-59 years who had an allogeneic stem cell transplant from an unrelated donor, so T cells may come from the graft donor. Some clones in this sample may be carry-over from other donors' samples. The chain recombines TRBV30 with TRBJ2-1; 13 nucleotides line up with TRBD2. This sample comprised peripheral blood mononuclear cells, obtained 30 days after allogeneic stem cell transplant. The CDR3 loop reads CAWRGLAGSNEQFF. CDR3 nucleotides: TGTGCCTGGAGGGGACTAGCGGGGAGTAATGAGCAGTTCTTC. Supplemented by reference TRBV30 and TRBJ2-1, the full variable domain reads SQTIHQWPATLVQPVGSPLSLECTVEGTSNPNLYWYRQAAGRGLQLLFYSVGIGQISSEVPQNLSASRPQDRQFILSSKKLLLSDSGFYLCAWRGLAGSNEQFFGPGTRLTVL.